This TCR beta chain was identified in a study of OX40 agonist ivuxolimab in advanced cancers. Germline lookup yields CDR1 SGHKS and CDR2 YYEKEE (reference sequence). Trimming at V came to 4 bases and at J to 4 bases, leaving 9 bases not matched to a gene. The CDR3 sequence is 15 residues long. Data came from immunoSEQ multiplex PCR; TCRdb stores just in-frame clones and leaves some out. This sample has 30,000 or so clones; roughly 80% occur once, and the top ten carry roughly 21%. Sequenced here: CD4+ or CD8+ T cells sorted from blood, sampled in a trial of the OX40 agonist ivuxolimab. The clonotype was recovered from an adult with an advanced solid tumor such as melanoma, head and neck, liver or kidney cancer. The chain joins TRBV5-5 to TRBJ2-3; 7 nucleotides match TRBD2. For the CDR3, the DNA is TGTGCCAGCAGCGATAAGCGGGGCGACTCAGATACGCAGTATTTT. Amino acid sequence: CASSDKRGDSDTQYF.